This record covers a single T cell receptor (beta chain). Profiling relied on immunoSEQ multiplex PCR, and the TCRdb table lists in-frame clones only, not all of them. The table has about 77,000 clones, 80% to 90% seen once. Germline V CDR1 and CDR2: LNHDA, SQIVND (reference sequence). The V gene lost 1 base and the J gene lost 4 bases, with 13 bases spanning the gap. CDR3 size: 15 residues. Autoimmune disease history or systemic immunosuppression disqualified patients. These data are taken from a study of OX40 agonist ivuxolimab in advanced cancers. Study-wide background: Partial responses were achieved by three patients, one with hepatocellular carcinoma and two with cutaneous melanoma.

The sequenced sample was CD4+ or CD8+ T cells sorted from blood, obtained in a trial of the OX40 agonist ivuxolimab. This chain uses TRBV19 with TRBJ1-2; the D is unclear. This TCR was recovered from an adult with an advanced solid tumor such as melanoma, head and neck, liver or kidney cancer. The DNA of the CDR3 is TGTGCCAGTAGTATAGTAGGAGTCACATCCTATGGCTACACCTTC. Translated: CASSIVGVTSYGYTF.